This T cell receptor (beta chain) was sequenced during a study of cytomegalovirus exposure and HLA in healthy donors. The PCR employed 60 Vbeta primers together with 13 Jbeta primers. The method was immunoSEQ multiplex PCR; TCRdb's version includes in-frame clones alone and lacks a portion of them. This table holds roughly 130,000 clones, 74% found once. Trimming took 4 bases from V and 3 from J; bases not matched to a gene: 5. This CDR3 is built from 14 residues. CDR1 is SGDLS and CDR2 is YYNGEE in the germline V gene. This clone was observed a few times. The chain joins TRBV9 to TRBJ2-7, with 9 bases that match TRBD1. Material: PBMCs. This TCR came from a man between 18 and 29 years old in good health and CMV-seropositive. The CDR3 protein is CASSPGTGFYEQYF. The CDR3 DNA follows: TGTGCCAGCAGCCCGGGGACAGGGTTCTACGAGCAGTACTTC.